The clone carrying this T cell receptor (beta chain) was recorded at least ten times. The antigen remains undetermined. The time point: sample taken at primary tumor resection. This sample was included in a study of spatial heterogeneity in lung cancer. General study points: How many expanded intratumoral alpha and beta TCRs were present tracked the tumor mutation count, which was a count of nonsynonymous mutations.

Germline CDR1 is SGDLS and CDR2 is YYNGEE. CDR3 length equals 14 residues. V trimming: 4 bases; J trimming: 5 bases; junction bases outside the gene matches: 5. Each CDR3 protein gets one entry after TCRdb re-called the 5' RACE reads with MiXCR. Seen here are 12,000 or so distinct CDR3 sequences, less than 15% observed once, and the top ten hold 15% to 17%. This sequence originates from a male donor with early-stage non-small cell lung cancer. This chain links TRBV9 with TRBJ2-5; 10 nucleotides align to TRBD2. This specimen consisted of lung tumor tissue, obtained at surgery. The CDR3 DNA follows: TGTGCCAGCAGCTCCGGGACTAGCGTGGAGACCCAGTACTTC. Amino acids: CASSSGTSVETQYF.